The 11 T cell receptor beta chains below were found in one sample sequenced in a study of blood T cell repertoires in COVID-19. Assay: immunoSEQ multiplex PCR; the TCRdb copy retains only in-frame clones and omits some. This sample has roughly 160,000 clones, with roughly 87% found just once. Sequencing used peripheral blood. These receptor sequences come from a woman aged 55 to 70 who had recovered from COVID-19.

The chain combines TRBV19 with TRBJ1-1; a possible D gene is TRBD1 (6 bases). Per germline, CDR1 LNHDA and CDR2 SQIVND (reference sequence). V shed 6 bases and J shed 4 bases, with 9 bases lying between them. The CDR3 runs 12 residues. The CDR3 coding sequence is TGTGCCAGTAGAGGACAGAGCACTGAAGCTTTCTTT. Protein sequence: CASRGQSTEAFF.

The rearrangement uses TRBV7-3 and TRBJ1-1; unclear D gene. The CDR3 sequence is 13 residues long. Germline CDR1 and CDR2: SGHTA and FQGTGA. V was clipped by 2 bases and J by 2 bases, with 6 bases between them. CDR3 sequence: CASSLQENTEAFF. CDR3 sequence (DNA): TGTGCCAGCAGCTTACAGGAAAACACTGAAGCTTTCTTT.

Concerning this clone: Distinct nucleotide sequences in the sample also encode this CDR3. The chain employs TRBV5-1 and TRBJ2-7; a weak D match, TRBD1 (6 bases). Germline CDR1 is SGHRS and CDR2 is YFSETQ. This CDR3 contains 14 residues. V was cut by 2 bases and J by 0 bases, with 9 bases left in between. The CDR3: CASSLGTPSYEQYF. CDR3 in DNA: TGCGCCAGCAGCTTAGGGACACCCTCCTACGAGCAGTACTTC.

The chain employs TRBV30 and TRBJ2-7; 9 nucleotides line up with TRBD1. With V trimmed by 5 bases and J by 6 bases, 2 bases remained unmatched. Germline V gene sequence: CDR1 GTSNPN, CDR2 SVGIG (reference sequence). The length of the CDR3 is 11 residues. CDR3 in amino acids: CAWGTGSEQYF. CDR3 nucleotides: TGTGCCTGGGGGACAGGGTCCGAGCAGTACTTC.

This rearrangement joins TRBV3-1 (or the pseudogene TRBV3-2) to TRBJ1-2; 7 bases match TRBD1. Germline CDR1 reads LGHDT; CDR2 reads YNNKEL (reference sequence). CDR3 size: 14 residues. J was trimmed by 0 bases and V by 4 bases; bases with no gene match: 2. CDR3 residues: CASSRGQSNYGYTF. CDR3 bases: TGTGCCAGCAGCCGGGGACAGTCTAACTATGGCTACACCTTC.

The chain combines TRBV5-1 with TRBJ1-2; the D is unclear. Germline V CDR1 and CDR2: SGHRS, YFSETQ. This CDR3 region has 12 residues. Trimming pared 3 bases from V and 7 bases from J, leaving 10 bases between. CDR3 region: CASSYGEVGYTF. In DNA form, the CDR3 reads TGCGCCAGCAGCTATGGGGAGGTTGGCTACACCTTC.

This clone was recorded a few times. This rearrangement joins TRBV7-9 to TRBJ1-6; D gene uncertain. Germline V CDR1 and CDR2: SEHNR, FQNEAQ (reference sequence). Trimming took 6 bases from V and 8 from J, leaving 11 bases between them. CDR3 length: 13 residues. The CDR3 DNA reads TGTGCCAGCAGTTTGGACGGGGATTCACCCCTCCACTTT. This sequence encodes CASSLDGDSPLHF.

This chain connects TRBV28 to TRBJ2-7; the D is unclear. Germline assignment: CDR1 MDHEN and CDR2 SYDVKM. V lost 6 bases to trimming and J lost 3 bases, with 15 bases between them. The CDR3 has 14 amino acids. CDR3 bases: TGTGCCAGCAGGACAACAACAATAGGCTACGAGCAGTACTTC. Translated, it gives CASRTTTIGYEQYF.

V gene TRBV10-2 combines with J gene TRBJ2-3; 9 nucleotides align to TRBD2. This CDR3 comprises 14 residues. V dropped 6 bases and J dropped 4; count of bases not matched to a gene: 5. Germline-derived CDR1 and CDR2 are WSHSY and SAAADI. The CDR3 protein is CASRGGGAADTQYF. The CDR3 DNA sequence: TGCGCCAGCAGGGGCGGGGGGGCGGCAGATACGCAGTATTTT.

This clone was detected only once. The chain joins TRBV5-1 to TRBJ2-7; a weak D match, TRBD2 (7 bases). Trimming cost V 0 bases and J 1 base, with 8 bases left between them. The CDR3 contains 14 residues. Germline values: CDR1 SGHRS, CDR2 YFSETQ. The CDR3 is CASSLEGGSYEQYF. In DNA, the CDR3 is TGCGCCAGCAGCTTGGAGGGGGGGTCCTACGAGCAGTACTTC.

This clone was picked up a small number of times. The chain uses TRBV9 and TRBJ2-7; D is undetermined. The germline V and J ends were trimmed by 2 bases and 6 bases, with 24 bases remaining between them. The CDR3 length is 17 residues. Per germline, CDR1 SGDLS and CDR2 YYNGEE. Here the CDR3 reads CASSVGSSSYYNGEQYF. The CDR3 DNA reads TGTGCCAGCAGCGTCGGAAGCTCTAGTTACTATAATGGCGAGCAGTACTTC. The full variable domain, completed using reference TRBV9 and TRBJ2-7, is DSGVTQTPKHLITATGQRVTLRCSPRSGDLSVYWYQQSLDQGLQFLIQYYNGEERAKGNILERFSAQQFPDLHSELNLSSLELGDSALYFCASSVGSSSYYNGEQYFGPGTRLTVT.